This T cell receptor beta chain was captured in a study of long-term antiretroviral therapy in people with HIV. Findings of the study overall: From about 2004 to 2018, blood was obtained, possibly while participants received older ART regimens.

Turning to this clone: The antigen remains undetermined.

Running of the v3.0 immunoSEQ assay took place at survey level. The table came from immunoSEQ multiplex PCR; TCRdb's copy has only in-frame clones and leaves some out. The data show more than 20,000 clones, around 87% seen once. V lost 4 bases and J lost 1, with 11 bases in between. The CDR3 runs 15 residues. In germline, CDR1 is MGHRA, CDR2 YSYEKL. The sequence came from a woman in her 30s with HIV. V is TRBV4-1 and J is TRBJ2-1; D possibly matches TRBD1 or TRBD2 (5 bases each). Sequences were derived from unsorted PBMCs, sampled 1.9 years after starting antiretroviral therapy. CDR3 loop: CASSRGAGSYNEQFF. In DNA form, the CDR3 reads TGCGCCAGCAGCCGAGGGGCGGGTTCCTACAATGAGCAGTTCTTC.